This is a list of T cell receptor beta chains from one sample in a study of CD8 T cells in ankylosing spondylitis. TCRdb re-called the 5' RACE reads with MiXCR, one entry per CDR3 protein. The sample contains 190,000 or so distinct CDR3 sequences, 9.5% to 15% of which appear only once. The sample consisted of blood, either unsorted or a sorted T cell fraction (not recorded which). Receptor source: a male donor with ankylosing spondylitis or in good health (not recorded which). Both conserved end residues are part of each CDR3. A D gene is named only where the DNA matches it firmly. Clone size appears in some rows only: once, few, many, or a class for an expanded clone.

J,V,D,size,DNA,CDR3
TRBJ2-7,TRBV12-3/TRBV12-4,NA,few,TGTGCCAGCACCCCACCAGGGGGGGCGGGAGAGCAGTACTTC,CASTPPGGAGEQYF
TRBJ2-6,TRBV5-1,NA,many,TGCGCCAGCAGCTCCACGGGACTGTTCTCTGGGGCCAACGTCCTGACTTTC,CASSSTGLFSGANVLTF
TRBJ1-2,TRBV4-1,NA,few,TGCGCCAGCAGCCAAGATCGGCAGGGACTAATATATGGCTACACCTTC,CASSQDRQGLIYGYTF
TRBJ2-7,TRBV12-3/TRBV12-4,NA,NA,TGTGCCAGCAGTTTAGAGGGCGGGTACGAGCAGTACTTC,CASSLEGGYEQYF
TRBJ1-2,TRBV7-8,TRBD1,NA,TGTGCCAGCAGCTCCTGGACAGGGGGTTATCATGGCTACACCTTC,CASSSWTGGYHGYTF
TRBJ2-7,TRBV29-1,NA,NA,TGCAGCGTTTGGGTGAAGCCTCCGGGCGATCCCTACGAGCAGTACTTC,CSVWVKPPGDPYEQYF
TRBJ1-1,TRBV12-3/TRBV12-4,NA,few,TGTGCCAGCAGTTTAGTTTTGGTGGGGGGCGCCGAGGACGCTTTCTTT,CASSLVLVGGAEDAFF
TRBJ2-4,TRBV6-5,NA,once,TGTGCCAGCAGTTACGCACAGGAGGGAACCAAAAACATTCAGTACTTC,CASSYAQEGTKNIQYF
TRBJ2-2,TRBV7-9,NA,once,TGTGCCAGCACCTCGGGGCCCAGGAGTACCGGGGAGCTGTTTTTT,CASTSGPRSTGELFF
TRBJ1-2,TRBV10-3,NA,many,TGTGCCATCAAGAGTCAGGGGAACTATGGCTACACCTTC,CAIKSQGNYGYTF
TRBJ2-3,TRBV7-7,NA,many,TGTGCCAGCAGCTTAAGCGGCTCTAGCACAGATACGCAGTATTTT,CASSLSGSSTDTQYF
TRBJ2-3,TRBV11-2,TRBD2,NA,TGTGCCAGCAGCTTGGGACTAGCGGTAATGAGTCTCACAGATACGCAGTATTTT,CASSLGLAVMSLTDTQYF
TRBJ2-5,TRBV3-1,NA,NA,TGTGCCAGCAGCCAAGTTCTGGCTCAAGAGACCCAGTACTTC,CASSQVLAQETQYF
TRBJ1-2,TRBV12-3/TRBV12-4,TRBD1,NA,TGTGCCAGCAGGGGGACAGGGAACGGCTACACCTTC,CASRGTGNGYTF
TRBJ2-3,TRBV6-5,TRBD2,many,TGTGCCAGCAGTTCTAGCGGGAGGGCCGCAGATACGCAGTATTTT,CASSSSGRAADTQYF
TRBJ2-1,TRBV27,TRBD2,many,TGTGCCAGCAGTTCTAGCGGGGGGCCCTCCTACAATGAGCAGTTCTTC,CASSSSGGPSYNEQFF
TRBJ1-2,TRBV7-9,NA,NA,TGTGCCAGCAGCCCCGTAGGGAACTATGGCTACACCTTC,CASSPVGNYGYTF
TRBJ2-7,TRBV5-1,TRBD2,NA,TGCGCCAGCAGCTTGTTCCCTAGCGGGTCCTACGAGCAGTACTTC,CASSLFPSGSYEQYF
TRBJ2-2,TRBV12-3/TRBV12-4,NA,many,TGTGCCAGCAGCTTACCCGGGGAGCTGTTTTTT,CASSLPGELFF
TRBJ2-1,TRBV18,NA,NA,TGTGCCAGCTCGCGGGGACAGAGCCTATGGGTCAATGAGCAGTTCTTC,CASSRGQSLWVNEQFF
TRBJ2-7,TRBV20-1,NA,NA,TGCAGTGCTACGGGACCGCGCGGAGACTACGAGCAGTACTTC,CSATGPRGDYEQYF
TRBJ2-7,TRBV2,NA,NA,TGTGCCAGCAGTGAAGAGGGGGACGAGCAGTACTTC,CASSEEGDEQYF
TRBJ2-1,TRBV4-1,TRBD2,few,TGCGCCAGCAGCCAAGTGGTTCTAGCGGGGGGGGATGAGCAGTTCTTC,CASSQVVLAGGDEQFF
TRBJ2-1,TRBV10-3,NA,NA,TGTGCCATCAGTGAGTCGCGAACGGGTCTGCCTAATGAGCAGTTCTTC,CAISESRTGLPNEQFF
TRBJ2-7,TRBV29-1,NA,NA,TGCAGCGTTGGTATCATCGGGGGACAGAAAAGCTACGAGCAGTACTTC,CSVGIIGGQKSYEQYF
TRBJ2-5,TRBV7-9,NA,few,TGTGCCAGCAGCTTAGAGGCCGAGTTGCAGACCCAGTACTTC,CASSLEAELQTQYF
TRBJ2-7,TRBV10-1,TRBD2,few,TGCGCCAGCAGTGAAGGGACTAGCGGGAGCTCCTACGAGCAGTACTTC,CASSEGTSGSSYEQYF
TRBJ2-7,TRBV24-1,NA,NA,TGTGCCACCAGTGATTTGCCCGGGTTCAACGAGCAGTACTTC,CATSDLPGFNEQYF
TRBJ2-2,TRBV4-2,NA,NA,TGTGCCAGCAGCCCCCGCACCTCGGCCTCCGGGGAGCTGTTTTTT,CASSPRTSASGELFF
TRBJ2-1,TRBV29-1,TRBD1,few,TGCAGCGTTGAGTTCCCAGGGGGCACCTACAATGAGCAGTTCTTC,CSVEFPGGTYNEQFF
TRBJ1-1,TRBV27,NA,NA,TGTGCCAGCAGCTCGAGTAGTGAAGCTTTCTTT,CASSSSSEAFF
TRBJ2-1,TRBV6-5,NA,NA,TGTGCCAGCAGTTACTCGGTCAGCAATGAGCAGTTCTTC,CASSYSVSNEQFF
TRBJ2-4,TRBV11-2,NA,many,TGTGCCAGCAAGCCGGGACGCTTAGCCAAAAACATTCAGTACTTC,CASKPGRLAKNIQYF
TRBJ1-3,TRBV27,NA,NA,TGTGCCAGCAGTTTATCAGGGACTGGAAACACCATATATTTT,CASSLSGTGNTIYF
TRBJ2-3,TRBV4-1,NA,NA,TGCGCCAGCAGCCAAGACGGCCACAGCACAGATACGCAGTATTTT,CASSQDGHSTDTQYF
TRBJ2-5,TRBV5-1,NA,few,TGCGCCAGCAGCTCCCCCACGCAGCCCCAGTACTTC,CASSSPTQPQYF
TRBJ2-1,TRBV7-9,TRBD1,NA,TGTGCCAGCAGCTTGGGACAGAGCACTTACAATGAGCAGTTCTTC,CASSLGQSTYNEQFF